This T cell receptor beta chain stems from a study of blood T cell repertoires in COVID-19. Study-level background: Nucleic acid was either cDNA or gDNA, and it came from T cells, B-cell-depleted T cells, or PBMCs.

CDR1 and CDR2 (germline): LNHDA, SQIVND (reference sequence). Trimming pared 4 bases from V and 3 bases from J, leaving 6 bases between. This CDR3 comprises 12 residues. Categorization into cohorts depended on clinical history that participants reported. Each recovered donor of Cohort 3 presented with two negative PCRs, clearance, or symptom resolution. This clone was found many times. In the original processing: Reference gene primers were amplified, and this amplification served to estimate nucleated cell counts. Profiled with immunoSEQ multiplex PCR; TCRdb holds only in-frame clones, not every one. V and J calls and clone size are as listed in that table; D and trimming were resolved from the DNA. The sample carries a few hundred thousand clones, roughly 87% recorded once.

Material for sequencing was PBMCs or T cells enriched from blood (not recorded which). The TCR comes from a woman in her twenties or thirties who had recovered from COVID-19. The chain combines TRBV19 with TRBJ1-1, with D hard to call. Here the CDR3 DNA reads TGTGCCAGTAGTAGCCCGGACACTGAAGCTTTCTTT. This encodes CASSSPDTEAFF.